The entry below describes one T cell receptor (beta chain). What this receptor recognizes is not known. Nothing much larger sits one base from this clone, and base qualities are not available. According to the germline V gene, CDR1 reads SGHTA and CDR2 reads FQGNSA. The V end gives up 4 bases and the J end 5 bases, leaving 6 bases in the junction not matched to a gene. The CDR3 runs 14 residues from the cysteine to the phenylalanine. Of all the DNA, just the CDR3 is kept, 42 bases in frame from base 1. The sample is drawn from a study of beta chain features in type 1 diabetes (dated by TCRdb to 2017 to 2018). About the study as a whole: Mean age, gender distribution, total cell number and subset yield did not differ between patients and healthy donors. A total of 100 million to 110 million sorted cells were examined across all samples, and a strong correlation was observed between cell number per subset and RNA yield. In the study, recently diagnosed type 1 diabetes patients and matched healthy donors were compared on the TCRB repertoires of their sorted circulating CD4+ T cell subsets. Naive and central memory subsets were obtained from all 30 or so donors, but regulatory and stem cell-like memory subsets were isolated from only 8 patients and roughly 8 healthy donors.

From each donor, a single peripheral blood sample of approximately 110 mL on average was drawn into heparinised tubes. Naive, central memory, regulatory and stem cell-like memory CD4+ T cells were sorted on a BD FACSAria II using a panel including CD45RO, CCR7, CD25, CD127, CD95 and CD27. Purity was above 98% for every sorted population. PBMCs were isolated right away by Lymphoprep density gradient centrifugation and were stained directly, without culture. To minimize batch effects, samples were stained and sorted in pairs, one healthy donor with one patient per experiment. The entire isolated RNA was reverse transcribed using the High Capacity cDNA Reverse Transcription Kit, and thus expressed TCRB transcripts were sequenced. Deep immunoSEQ sequencing was performed on naive, central memory and regulatory T cell samples, with an average of roughly 3.5 million total reads per sample. After sorted cells were lysed in RLT buffer, RNA was extracted with DNase-treated RNeasy Micro or Mini kits, with the choice depending on cell number. Each cell subset was processed separately to prevent cross-contamination, with patient and healthy donor samples processed together. The immunoSEQ multiplex PCR was used to amplify TCRB sequences from cDNA, generating 87-bp fragments that spanned the CDR3 region. The amplicons were sequenced using the Illumina HiSeq platform. In the paper's pipeline: PCR bias was corrected computationally using synthetic template baselines, and reads within Hamming distance 2 were collapsed, with unmergeable singletons discarded. Reads were aligned against IMGT so that V, D and J genes, CDR3 length and insertions or deletions at six rearrangement sites could be assigned. Within each subset, clonotype counts were normalized to sorted cell number, after which true diversity and Gini coefficients were computed with the tcR R package. The overlap coefficient, calculated on TCRB nucleotide sequences, was used to measure repertoire sharing. Out-of-frame TCRB sequences from naive cells were analyzed as a proxy for the pre-selection repertoire. Sourced from immuneACCESS, this table was stored by TCRdb with only in-frame sequences that have V and J called. A share of the clones is absent; for the studies checked, an unresolved V gene accounts for under half, and the remainder has no known explanation. Clone size and the V and J calls come from that table; the DNA yielded D and trimming. The sample records under 800,000 clones, 15% to 17% of which are singletons. The ten most abundant clones make up under 0.095% of the sample.

Findings and caveats that apply to the study as a whole: Only small numbers of individuals were included in the HLA sub-analyses, which left unresolved whether HLA type had any influence on TCRB rearrangement. Because cDNA was sequenced instead of genomic DNA, highly expressing activated cells could be over-represented, though the groups showed no difference in activation or CD3 levels. Naive, central memory and regulatory TCRB repertoires appeared to be more alike among patients than among healthy donors. Type 1 diabetes patients showed a moderate but significant shortening of TCRB CDR3 length in all four CD4+ subsets. At VDJ recombination sites, patients with type 1 diabetes made fewer insertions and deleted more nucleotides, a pattern implying thymic rearrangement abnormalities. PCR might favor shorter templates, but patient and control samples were amplified and corrected together, so any skew would affect both groups equally.

The rearranged segments are TRBV7-2 and TRBJ2-3; 7 bases in between match TRBD1. The sequence derives from a man younger than 35 in good health. Specimen: naive CD4+ T cells from blood. The cell subset or site label corresponds to: true naive CD4+ T cells. The nucleotide sequence reads TGTGCCAGCAGCTCCCGACAGGGTCAAGATACGCAGTATTTT. It codes for CASSSRQGQDTQYF. The reference TRBV7-2 and TRBJ2-3 proteins fill in what lies around the CDR3, so the full variable domain reads GAGVSQSPSNKVTEKGKDVELRCDPISGHTALYWYRQSLGQGLEFLIYFQGNSAPDKSGLPSDRFSAERTGGSVSTLTIQRTQQEDSAVYLCASSSRQGQDTQYFGPGTRLTVL.